This record looks at one T cell receptor (beta chain) sequence and its context. The antigen is undetermined. This sample was included in a study of T cells in Graves' hyperthyroidism and ophthalmopathy. In the study overall: Peripheral blood was taken when the disease was first diagnosed, before any treatment began.

There were TCR beta CDR3 regions amplified from RNA transcripts. Researchers ran a first-round RT-PCR on the TCR CDR3 using the HTBI primer set. One entry per CDR3 protein, called by TCRdb with MiXCR from the multiplex PCR reads. The sample lists 600,000 to 800,000 distinct CDR3 sequences, around a third occurring once. The study left out patients who had uncontrolled infection, other autoimmune disease, pregnancy or lactation. Diagnostic decisions used clinical symptoms, serum thyroxine and TRAb, thyroid ultrasound and orbital computed tomography. Between the trimmed V and J ends, which lost 2 bases and 1 base, there was a span of 12 bases. This CDR3 contains 15 residues. CDR1 is SGDLS and CDR2 is YYNGEE in the germline V gene. Study-level findings and limits: Blood also held most thyroid clonotypes expanded beyond 0.001.

The V and J genes are TRBV9 and TRBJ1-1; D is unresolved. The sample was blood. This TCR derives from a woman in her thirties or forties with Graves' hyperthyroidism. The CDR3 DNA is TGTGCCAGCAGCGTGGATATCGGACCGAACACTGAAGCTTTCTTT. The encoded protein is CASSVDIGPNTEAFF. The full variable domain, rest sourced from reference TRBV9 and TRBJ1-1, is DSGVTQTPKHLITATGQRVTLRCSPRSGDLSVYWYQQSLDQGLQFLIQYYNGEERAKGNILERFSAQQFPDLHSELNLSSLELGDSALYFCASSVDIGPNTEAFFGQGTRLTVV.